The rows below give T cell receptor beta chains drawn from one sample of a study of T-cell reconstitution after alpha-beta-depleted transplantation in children. TCRdb reprocessed the PCR reads with MiXCR, giving one entry per CDR3 protein. The data hold roughly 300,000 distinct CDR3 sequences, with about 10% observed a single time. The sample was PBMCs from the stem cell graft donor, taken from the stem cell graft. These receptors were taken from a human donor who donated a stem cell graft to a child with SCID. The CDR3 runs from the conserved cysteine through the conserved F or W. Fields, in order: V gene, D gene, clone size, J gene, CDR3 protein, CDR3 DNA. D genes are given only for firm matches. Size tells how often a clone was seen (once, few, many) or the class of an expanded clone, and some rows leave it out.

>TRBV12-3/TRBV12-4|-|-|TRBJ2-5
CASSSGDGQETQYF
TGTGCCAGCAGTTCCGGGGACGGTCAAGAGACCCAGTACTTC
>TRBV12-3/TRBV12-4|-|-|TRBJ2-3
CASSSVATDTQYF
TGTGCCAGCAGTTCGGTGGCTACAGATACGCAGTATTTT
>TRBV7-6|TRBD2|few|TRBJ2-3
CASSLYGLAGGNTDTQYF
TGTGCCAGCAGCTTATATGGACTAGCGGGGGGGAACACAGATACGCAGTATTTT
>TRBV4-2|-|many|TRBJ1-4
CASSQEGSGALNEKLFF
TGTGCCAGCAGCCAAGAAGGGTCCGGAGCATTGAATGAAAAACTGTTTTTT
>TRBV7-6|TRBD2|-|TRBJ2-7
CASSPGGSDYEQYF
TGTGCCAGCAGTCCCGGGGGGTCGGACTACGAGCAGTACTTC
>TRBV6-5|-|few|TRBJ1-6
CASSYSILSGVSPLHF
TGTGCCAGCAGTTACTCGATTCTCTCAGGGGTTTCACCCCTCCACTTT
>TRBV3-1|-|-|TRBJ2-1
CACSQDWLANNEQFF
TGTGCCTGCAGCCAAGACTGGCTAGCGAACAATGAGCAGTTCTTC
>TRBV20-1|TRBD2|-|TRBJ2-5
CSASGLAGPQETQYF
TGCAGTGCTTCCGGACTAGCGGGACCCCAAGAGACCCAGTACTTC
>TRBV12-3/TRBV12-4|-|few|TRBJ2-7
CASSGQLAGEQYF
TGTGCCAGCAGCGGACAGTTGGCGGGCGAGCAGTACTTC
>TRBV20-1|-|-|TRBJ1-5
CSARGGNSNQPQHF
TGCAGTGCTAGAGGTGGCAATAGCAATCAGCCCCAGCATTTT
>TRBV3-1|-|-|TRBJ1-2
CASSQNANGYTF
TGTGCCAGCAGCCAAAACGCGAATGGCTACACCTTC
>TRBV12-3/TRBV12-4|TRBD1|few|TRBJ1-2
CASSLSGQGHGYTF
TGTGCCAGCAGTTTATCAGGACAGGGACATGGCTACACCTTC
>TRBV18|-|few|TRBJ2-5
CASRRAVQETQYF
TGTGCCAGCCGCCGGGCAGTCCAAGAGACCCAGTACTTC
>TRBV2|-|-|TRBJ1-6
CASIGVIDNSPLHF
TGTGCCAGCATCGGGGTTATCGATAATTCACCCCTCCACTTT
>TRBV6-5|-|few|TRBJ1-1
CASSYSGNMNTEAFF
TGTGCCAGCAGTTACTCAGGTAACATGAACACTGAAGCTTTCTTT
>TRBV7-9|-|-|TRBJ2-5
CASSLYSQETQYF
TGTGCCAGCAGCTTATACAGCCAAGAGACCCAGTACTTC
>TRBV14|TRBD1|-|TRBJ2-7
CASSQRDRGLGYEQYF
TGTGCCAGCAGCCAGCGGGACAGGGGTCTGGGCTACGAGCAGTACTTC
>TRBV28|-|many|TRBJ2-7
CASSFPQESSYEQYF
TGTGCCAGCAGTTTCCCCCAGGAAAGCTCCTACGAGCAGTACTTC
>TRBV6-1|TRBD2|-|TRBJ2-1
CASMPGLAGYNEQFF
TGTGCCAGCATGCCGGGACTAGCGGGGTACAATGAGCAGTTCTTC
>TRBV7-3|TRBD1|-|TRBJ1-1
CASSLVPGQGEAFF
TGTGCCAGCAGCCTTGTCCCGGGACAGGGTGAAGCTTTCTTT
>TRBV10-3|TRBD1|-|TRBJ1-2
CAISDPSRDSYGYTF
TGTGCCATCAGTGATCCCTCTAGGGACAGCTATGGCTACACCTTC
>TRBV3-1|-|few|TRBJ1-1
CASSQDKGVALLGTEAFF
TGTGCCAGCAGCCAAGATAAAGGTGTTGCTTTGTTAGGCACTGAAGCTTTCTTT
>TRBV5-6|-|few|TRBJ2-1
CASSLETIEAHNEQFF
TGTGCCAGCAGCTTGGAGACTATAGAAGCACACAATGAGCAGTTCTTC
>TRBV4-1|-|few|TRBJ1-4
CASSQVDQPATNEKLFF
TGCGCCAGCAGCCAAGTCGATCAACCAGCAACTAATGAAAAACTGTTTTTT
>TRBV15|TRBD2|few|TRBJ2-2
CATSTSGNTGELFF
TGTGCCACCAGCACTAGCGGTAACACCGGGGAGCTGTTTTTT
>TRBV7-9|TRBD1|-|TRBJ2-7
CASSPDRGTYEQYF
TGTGCCAGCAGCCCGGACAGGGGAACCTACGAGCAGTACTTC
>TRBV12-3/TRBV12-4|-|-|TRBJ2-2
CASSPGGPAGELFF
TGTGCCAGCAGCCCCGGTGGTCCGGCGGGGGAGCTGTTTTTT
>TRBV5-1|-|many|TRBJ1-4
CASRVGTNEKLFF
TGCGCCAGCAGAGTCGGAACTAATGAAAAACTGTTTTTT
>TRBV27|-|-|TRBJ2-7
CAAGLRYYEQYF
TGTGCGGCGGGGCTACGATACTACGAGCAGTACTTC
>TRBV5-1|-|many|TRBJ2-2
CASSLAGTGELFF
TGCGCCAGCAGCTTGGCGGGCACCGGGGAGCTGTTTTTT
>TRBV11-2|TRBD2|-|TRBJ2-3
CASSLGTSVDTQYF
TGTGCCAGCAGCTTAGGGACTAGCGTTGATACGCAGTATTTT
>TRBV12-3/TRBV12-4|TRBD2|-|TRBJ2-3
CASRRAGGRRTDTQYF
TGTGCCAGTAGAAGAGCGGGGGGGCGTCGGACAGATACGCAGTATTTT